The 23 T cell receptor beta chains in this list originate from one sample, sequenced in a study of shared clonotypes between healthy human individuals. Selected positively for CCR7 and CD45RO-negative, naive CD8 cells excluded terminally differentiated effector memory CD45RA+ cells. Profiling relied on immunoSEQ multiplex PCR, and the TCRdb table lists in-frame clones only, not all of them. The sample consists of millions of clones, about 95% of them appearing once. Sequencing was performed on naive CD8+ T cells sorted from blood. These receptors originate from a young man in good health.

This clone showed up just once. This same CDR3 is encoded by further DNA sequences in the sample. The rearrangement uses TRBV5-5 and TRBJ2-7; 8 bases map to TRBD2. The CDR3 is made up of 14 amino acids. Trimming removed 0 bases from V and 3 bases from J; junction bases left unmatched: 2. Germline CDR1 SGHKS, CDR2 YYEKEE (reference sequence). The CDR3 DNA follows: TGTGCCAGCAGCTTGGACAGCGGGAGCTACGAGCAGTACTTC. Encoded protein: CASSLDSGSYEQYF.

The chain links TRBV7-8 to TRBJ2-7, with D uncertain. CDR1 SGHVS and CDR2 FQNEAQ come from the germline V gene. There are 17 residues in the CDR3. V was clipped by 1 base and J by 5 bases, with 21 bases between them. The CDR3 bases are TGTGCCAGCAGCTTAGGTCCTGGAGCGATCCTAATCGACGAGCAGTACTTC. It specifies CASSLGPGAILIDEQYF.

The chain couples TRBV6-5 to TRBJ1-1; D is ambiguous. Trimming removed 10 bases from V and 4 bases from J, with 13 bases in between. The germline V gene encodes CDR1 MNHEY and CDR2 SVGAGI. The CDR3 is 12 residues long. The chain's CDR3 is CATGPGSTEAFF. The CDR3 bases are TGTGCCACCGGACCCGGTAGCACTGAAGCTTTCTTT.

V usage is TRBV4-1 and J usage is TRBJ2-7; D is unclear. The CDR3 runs to 13 residues. V was trimmed by 2 bases and J by 1 base, leaving 6 bases between them. CDR1 MGHRA and CDR2 YSYEKL come from the germline V gene. The CDR3 is CASSQFRSYEQYF. The CDR3 DNA reads as TGCGCCAGCAGCCAATTCAGGTCCTACGAGCAGTACTTC.

The chain couples TRBV4-1 to TRBJ2-5; 13 bases are a match to TRBD2. V trimming: 4 bases; J trimming: 4 bases; junction bases outside the gene matches: 9. This CDR3 has 17 residues. The germline gives CDR1 MGHRA, CDR2 YSYEKL. The CDR3 nucleotides are TGCGCCAGCAGCCCCCGAGGACTAGCGGGAGCGGGAGAGACCCAGTACTTC. Its translation: CASSPRGLAGAGETQYF.

This clone was observed a handful of times. The chain is built from TRBV9 and TRBJ2-3, with 9 bases lining up with TRBD2. The CDR3 runs to 18 residues. With V trimmed by 4 bases and J by 6 bases, 18 bases remained unmatched. Germline CDR1 reads SGDLS; CDR2 reads YYNGEE. DNA of the CDR3: TGTGCCAGCAGCTCGATTTATGAAGCGGGAGGCCTTAGGGATACGCAGTATTTT. Amino acid sequence: CASSSIYEAGGLRDTQYF.

V and J are TRBV19 and TRBJ2-1; 7 bases agree with TRBD2. After removal of 5 bases from V and 0 bases from J, the junction contained 1 base not matched to a gene. The CDR3 totals 14 residues. CDR1 and CDR2 from the germline V gene are LNHDA and SQIVND (reference sequence). This chain's CDR3 is CASSPGGSYNEQFF. CDR3 bases: TGTGCCAGTAGTCCGGGGGGCTCCTACAATGAGCAGTTCTTC.

To note about this clone: Other DNA sequences in this specimen translate into the identical CDR3. The CDR3 protein is CASSFRDSTDTQYF. In DNA, the CDR3 is TGTGCCAGCAGTTTTCGGGACAGCACAGATACGCAGTATTTT. J is TRBJ2-3 and V is TRBV28; TRBD1 or TRBD2 may be the D gene (5 bases each). The CDR3 is made up of 14 amino acids. The V and J ends lost 3 bases and 0 bases respectively, with 7 bases between them. CDR1 and CDR2 (germline): MDHEN, SYDVKM.

V usage is TRBV19 and J usage is TRBJ2-1, with 11 positions matching TRBD1. This CDR3 is built from 18 residues. From germline, CDR1 is LNHDA and CDR2 SQIVND (reference sequence). After removal of 5 bases from V and 4 bases from J, the junction contained 13 bases not matched to a gene. The CDR3 is CASSGVYAGTGGYNEQFF. DNA of the CDR3: TGTGCCAGTAGTGGAGTATATGCCGGGACAGGGGGTTACAATGAGCAGTTCTTC.

The V gene is TRBV7-9, the J gene TRBJ2-1; D is unclear. Germline V gene sequence: CDR1 SEHNR, CDR2 FQNEAQ (reference sequence). V gave up 3 bases and J gave up 4 bases, with 10 bases separating them. This CDR3 comprises 14 residues. In DNA, the CDR3 is TGTGCCAGCAGCTTTACTAATAAGTACAATGAGCAGTTCTTC. Its translation: CASSFTNKYNEQFF.

This clone was picked up one time. The chain is built from TRBV27 and TRBJ2-1, with D perhaps matching TRBD1 (5 bases). The CDR3 loop spans 14 amino acids. Trimming took 2 bases from V and 5 from J, leaving 10 bases between them. Germline V gives CDR1 MNHEY, CDR2 SMNVEV (reference sequence). The DNA of the CDR3 is TGTGCCAGCAGTTTAGAAGGGGCGCACAATGAGCAGTTCTTC. Its translation: CASSLEGAHNEQFF.

With regard to this clone: Other DNA sequences in this specimen translate into the identical CDR3. This chain's CDR3 is CASSESNQPQHF. The CDR3 bases are TGTGCCAGCAGCGAATCGAATCAGCCCCAGCATTTT. The V call is TRBV2, the J call TRBJ1-5; D is ambiguous. This CDR3 comprises 12 residues. The germline V gene has CDR1 SNHLY and CDR2 FYNNEI. Trimming took off 6 bases at V and 4 bases at J, with 7 bases between the two ends.

This clone appeared a single time. The genes are TRBV13 and TRBJ2-7; 9 bases align to TRBD2. V trimming: 5 bases; J trimming: 4 bases; junction bases outside the gene matches: 9. The CDR3 consists of 15 residues. Germline lookup yields CDR1 PRHDT and CDR2 FYEKMQ (reference sequence). DNA for the CDR3: TGTGCCAGCAGCCCAGGGGCTAGCGGGACGTACGAGCAGTACTTC. Translation: CASSPGASGTYEQYF.

This chain joins TRBV30 and TRBJ2-1; 7 bases map to TRBD2. This CDR3 has 16 amino acids. Germline V gene lookup returns CDR1 GTSNPN and CDR2 SVGIG (reference sequence). V lost 2 bases, J lost 7 bases, and 14 bases stayed unmatched. CDR3 coding DNA: TGTGCCTGGAGTACCCTAGGGGAGGGGTATAGAAATGAGCAGTTCTTC. As protein: CAWSTLGEGYRNEQFF.

The chain links TRBV6-5 to TRBJ2-1; D is perhaps TRBD2 (6 bases). The V end lost 2 bases, the J end lost 7 bases, and 15 bases lay between the germline ends. The germline V gene has CDR1 MNHEY and CDR2 SVGAGI. This CDR3 has 15 residues. The DNA for the CDR3 is TGTGCCAGCAGTTACAGCGTGCTGGCGGGGAATGAGCAGTTCTTC. Protein product: CASSYSVLAGNEQFF.

This clone was detected only once. Different DNA sequences within this sample yield the same CDR3. The chain recombines TRBV6-5 with TRBJ1-2, with TRBD1 matching 7 bases. The CDR3 has 13 amino acids. V was clipped by 6 bases and J by 7 bases; unmatched bases: 8. In germline, CDR1 is MNHEY, CDR2 SVGAGI. CDR3: CASSSTGESGYTF. The DNA of the CDR3 is TGTGCCAGCAGCTCTACAGGGGAAAGTGGCTACACCTTC.

The V call is TRBV5-6, the J call TRBJ2-2; no clear D. The CDR3 consists of 14 residues. The germline V gene has CDR1 SGHDT and CDR2 YYEEEE. The ends were cut back, 0 bases at V and 7 bases at J, with 10 bases in the middle. The CDR3 DNA is TGTGCCAGCAGCTTGGGCAACTCTATCGGGGAGCTGTTTTTT. Its translation is CASSLGNSIGELFF.

This chain joins TRBV15 and TRBJ1-5; D gene ambiguous. Germline V gene data show CDR1 as LNHNV and CDR2 as YYDKDF (reference sequence). Trimming pared 2 bases from V and 1 base from J, leaving 12 bases between. The CDR3 totals 16 residues. CDR3 in DNA: TGTGCCACCAGCAGATACGAAGAGTGGAGCAATCAGCCCCAGCATTTT. Encoded protein: CATSRYEEWSNQPQHF.

The rearrangement joins TRBV19 to TRBJ2-1, with 9 bases identical to TRBD1. After removal of 6 bases from V and 4 bases from J, the junction contained 7 bases not matched to a gene. Germline V CDR1 and CDR2: LNHDA, SQIVND (reference sequence). The CDR3 consists of 15 residues. The CDR3 sequence: CASSKGQGGYNEQFF. The CDR3 DNA reads TGTGCCAGTAGCAAGGGACAGGGAGGTTACAATGAGCAGTTCTTC.

The chain joins TRBV7-2 to TRBJ2-7; TRBD2 might be the D (7 bases). The V and J ends lost 1 base and 2 bases respectively, with 18 bases between them. This CDR3 has 17 residues. CDR1 is SGHTA, CDR2 FQGNSA, per germline. The CDR3 nucleotides read TGTGCCAGCAGCTTAGGGGAGGGGGACTCCAACCCCTACGAGCAGTACTTC. Translation gives CASSLGEGDSNPYEQYF.

This sequence joins TRBV27 and TRBJ2-1, with TRBD2 matching 9 bases. V gave up 3 bases and J gave up 4 bases; unmatched junction bases: 4. CDR3 length: 15 residues. CDR1 and CDR2 (germline): MNHEY, SMNVEV (reference sequence). The CDR3 protein is CASSFSSGGYNEQFF. CDR3 nucleotide sequence: TGTGCCAGCAGTTTCAGTAGCGGGGGTTACAATGAGCAGTTCTTC.

The chain links TRBV6-6 to TRBJ2-1; D is unresolved. Germline V CDR1 and CDR2: MNHNY, SVGAGI (reference sequence). V lost 0 bases and J 7 bases, leaving 13 bases between the germline ends. This CDR3 is built from 15 residues. The chain's CDR3 is CASSYSFGFSNEQFF. The CDR3 region has the DNA TGTGCCAGCAGTTACTCTTTTGGGTTTTCGAATGAGCAGTTCTTC.

The rearrangement links TRBV28 to TRBJ2-7; D call uncertain. With 6 bases removed from V and 0 bases from J, the gap between germline ends came to 18 bases. The germline V gene has CDR1 MDHEN and CDR2 SYDVKM. The CDR3 extends over 16 amino acids. The chain's CDR3 is CASSTPGHLNSYEQYF. CDR3 nucleotides: TGTGCCAGCAGCACCCCCGGGCATTTAAACTCCTACGAGCAGTACTTC.